This TCR beta chain came from a study of cytomegalovirus exposure and HLA in healthy donors. Study as a whole: A subsequent analysis reported that the 120 or so validation repertoires were produced on the same platform that had also been used for the roughly 700 first-cohort repertoires.

TCRdb keeps only in-frame clones here, not all; method: immunoSEQ multiplex PCR. The data contain about 130,000 clones, around four fifths of them singletons. This clone has just one count. What it binds is unknown. The J segment lost 3 bases and the V segment lost 10 bases, leaving 3 bases of the junction unmatched. This CDR3 comprises 11 residues. Germline V CDR1 and CDR2: SEHNR, FQNEAQ (reference sequence). Donors were drawn from the 120-subject validation cohort, separate from the approximately 700-subject first cohort. Notes on the study in general: Rarity held for most TCR sequences, but there were some public TCRs that occurred in many donors.

The chain joins TRBV7-9 to TRBJ2-7; TRBD2 agrees at 7 bases. This sequence was found in a man aged 25 to 40 in good health and CMV-seropositive. The material sequenced was PBMCs. CDR3 amino acids: CATSGGYEQYF. The CDR3, as DNA: TGTGCCACCTCGGGGGGCTACGAGCAGTACTTC.